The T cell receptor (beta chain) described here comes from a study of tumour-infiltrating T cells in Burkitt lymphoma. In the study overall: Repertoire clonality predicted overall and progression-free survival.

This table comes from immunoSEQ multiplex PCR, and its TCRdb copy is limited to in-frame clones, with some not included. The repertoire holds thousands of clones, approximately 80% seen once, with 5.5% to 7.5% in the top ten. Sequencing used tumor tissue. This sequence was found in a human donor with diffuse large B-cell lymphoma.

In DNA, the CDR3 is TGTGCCAGCTCGACAGGGGGTGGATCTTTTGAGACCCAGTACTTC. Its translation: CASSTGGGSFETQYF. The chain joins TRBV18 to TRBJ2-5; 9 bases are shared with TRBD1. V dropped 6 bases and J dropped 5; count of bases not matched to a gene: 10. Germline CDR1 KGHSH, CDR2 LQKENI. CDR3 length: 15 residues.